Following are 17 T cell receptor beta chains from one sample sequenced in a study of blood T cell repertoires in COVID-19. The protocol was immunoSEQ multiplex PCR, while the TCRdb copy is restricted to in-frame clones and leaves out a portion. This table has roughly 200,000 clones, roughly 85% appearing once. Sample: peripheral blood. Every receptor here comes from a woman aged 55-70 years with acute or convalescent COVID-19.

The rearrangement joins TRBV6-5 to TRBJ2-2, with D unclear. Germline V gene data show CDR1 as MNHEY and CDR2 as SVGAGI. Trimming stripped 6 bases from V and 3 bases from J, with 11 bases between. This CDR3 region has 14 residues. In DNA, the CDR3 is TGTGCCAGCAGAATAGACTTACACACCGGGGAGCTGTTTTTT. It specifies CASRIDLHTGELFF.

The V gene is TRBV30, the J gene TRBJ1-6; 11 positions agree with TRBD1. Germline lookup yields CDR1 GTSNPN and CDR2 SVGIG (reference sequence). The CDR3 loop spans 13 amino acids. CDR3 nucleotides: TGTGCTATGGACAGGGGGCCGGGGTCACCCCTCCACTTT. It translates to CAMDRGPGSPLHF.

This clone has only one observation. The chain uses TRBV27 and TRBJ1-2, with D perhaps matching TRBD1 (6 bases). V gave up 3 bases and J gave up 4 bases, with 15 bases separating them. This CDR3 is built from 15 residues. Germline CDR1 is MNHEY and CDR2 is SMNVEV (reference sequence). The CDR3: CASSLWAGEGYGYTF. CDR3 nucleotides: TGTGCCAGCAGTTTGTGGGCAGGGGAGGGCTATGGCTACACCTTC.

The gene calls are TRBV14 and TRBJ2-3; 10 bases align to TRBD2. The V segment lost 4 bases and the J segment 5 bases; nucleotides outside the gene matches: 6. Germline assignment: CDR1 SGHDN and CDR2 FVKESK. This CDR3 is built from 15 residues. CDR3 bases: TGTGCCAGCAGCCTGAGCGGGAGGGCTAGAGATACGCAGTATTTT. It specifies CASSLSGRARDTQYF.

The rearrangement uses TRBV4-2 and TRBJ1-1, with 8 positions matching TRBD1. This CDR3 comprises 15 residues. Trimming cost V 1 base and J 1 base; bases outside gene matches: 2. CDR1 is LGHNA, CDR2 YNFKEQ, per germline. The CDR3 sequence is CASSQAGQGNTEAFF. In nucleotides, the CDR3 is TGTGCCAGCAGCCAAGCCGGACAGGGGAACACTGAAGCTTTCTTT.

The genes are TRBV5-1 and TRBJ2-2, with 9 bases aligning to TRBD2. Germline assignment: CDR1 SGHRS and CDR2 YFSETQ. This CDR3 spans 17 amino acids. With 3 bases clipped from V and 0 bases from J, the junction kept 6 bases outside the gene matches. The CDR3 DNA is TGCGCCAGCAGCTCAAAACCTAGCGGGGCGAACACCGGGGAGCTGTTTTTT. Protein: CASSSKPSGANTGELFF.

J is TRBJ1-1 and V is TRBV3-1 (or the pseudogene TRBV3-2), with TRBD1 identical over 8 bases. The CDR3 is made up of 14 amino acids. V lost 2 bases to trimming and J lost 11 bases; unmatched junction nucleotides: 10. From germline, CDR1 is LGHDT and CDR2 YNNKEL (reference sequence). CDR3 amino acids: CASSQTRGTGAAFF. The CDR3 DNA follows: TGTGCCAGCAGCCAAACCCGGGGGACAGGCGCGGCTTTCTTT.

The chain is built from TRBV27 and TRBJ1-3, with unresolved D. Trimming took off 6 bases at V and 0 bases at J, with 9 bases between the two ends. This CDR3 is 14 amino acids long. Germline V gene sequence: CDR1 MNHEY, CDR2 SMNVEV (reference sequence). CDR3: CASSGLLSGNTIYF. The CDR3 bases are TGTGCCAGCAGCGGACTTCTCTCTGGAAACACCATATATTTT.

CDR3 residues: CASSSDRGRLNQPQHF. DNA of the CDR3: TGTGCCAGCAGCTCGGACAGGGGGCGTTTGAATCAGCCCCAGCATTTT. The J gene is TRBJ1-5, the V gene TRBV7-8, with 11 bases matching TRBD1. Trimming cost V 4 bases and J 4 bases; bases outside gene matches: 6. Germline V CDR1 and CDR2: SGHVS, FQNEAQ. This CDR3 has 16 amino acids.

The V call is TRBV6-4, the J call TRBJ2-1; 12 nucleotides agree with TRBD2. Per the germline V gene, CDR1 is MRHNA and CDR2 is SNTAGT. This CDR3 spans 15 amino acids. The V and J ends lost 0 bases and 9 bases, in that order; junction bases with no gene match: 3. The CDR3 DNA reads TGTGCCAGCAGTGACTCGACTAGCGGGAGCGGTGAGCAGTTCTTC. Protein: CASSDSTSGSGEQFF.

The chain links TRBV19 to TRBJ1-4, with D possibly matching TRBD1 (5 bases). Germline V CDR1 and CDR2: LNHDA, SQIVND (reference sequence). The CDR3 totals 15 residues. Trimming left V 5 bases short and J 8 bases short, with 18 bases between. CDR3 region: CASSLIPQGREKLFF. The CDR3 DNA follows: TGTGCCAGTAGTTTAATCCCGCAGGGTCGGGAAAAACTGTTTTTT.

The J gene is TRBJ1-2, the V gene TRBV4-1; tentatively, D is TRBD1 (5 bases). Germline-derived CDR1 and CDR2 are MGHRA and YSYEKL. V was shortened by 4 bases and J by 4 bases, with 10 bases between the two germline ends. The CDR3 is made up of 13 amino acids. The CDR3 nucleotides read TGCGCCAGCAGCCGTGACAGCCTCTATGGCTACACCTTC. Protein product: CASSRDSLYGYTF.

The chain couples TRBV11-2 to TRBJ2-1; 14 bases are a match to TRBD2. CDR3 length equals 17 residues. Germline V gives CDR1 SGHAT, CDR2 FQNNGV. Trimming removed 6 bases from V and 8 bases from J; junction bases left unmatched: 12. The CDR3 DNA sequence: TGTGCCAGCAGGGGGTTGACTAGCGGGAGGGCCGTACATGAGCAGTTCTTC. Translation gives CASRGLTSGRAVHEQFF.

The sample holds one count of this clone. This chain links TRBV4-1 with TRBJ2-5; D is perhaps TRBD1 (6 bases). Germline V gene lookup returns CDR1 MGHRA and CDR2 YSYEKL. V shed 5 bases and J shed 1 base, with 17 bases lying between them. This CDR3 is built from 16 residues. CDR3 in DNA: TGCGCCAGCAGCTATACTCCACTACAGGGCCAAGAGACCCAGTACTTC. Protein: CASSYTPLQGQETQYF.

Comment on this clone: Other DNA sequences in the same sample also yield this CDR3. This rearrangement joins TRBV12-3 or TRBV12-4 to TRBJ2-7; D is uncertain. The CDR3 is 11 amino acids. The V gene lost 5 bases and the J gene lost 1 base, with 3 bases spanning the gap. CDR3 nucleotide sequence: TGTGCCAGCAGTCCTTCCTACGAGCAGTACTTC. Protein product: CASSPSYEQYF.

The J gene is TRBJ1-1, the V gene TRBV6-5; 7 nucleotides align to TRBD1. The germline CDR1 and CDR2 sequences are MNHEY and SVGAGI. V trimming: 7 bases; J trimming: 2 bases; junction bases outside the gene matches: 7. This CDR3 has 14 amino acids. The CDR3 region is CASIPGTANTEAFF. DNA of the CDR3: TGTGCCAGCATTCCCGGGACAGCAAACACTGAAGCTTTCTTT.

The CDR3 sequence is CASSLPGRLYEQYF. In DNA form, the CDR3 reads TGTGCCAGCAGTTTACCAGGGAGGTTGTACGAGCAGTACTTC. The chain has TRBV28 and TRBJ2-7, with a weak D call TRBD2 (6 bases). The CDR3 loop spans 14 amino acids. Germline assignment: CDR1 MDHEN and CDR2 SYDVKM. Trimming left V 2 bases short and J 4 bases short, with 12 bases between. Based on the CDR3 plus reference TRBV28 and TRBJ2-7, the full variable domain is DVKVTQSSRYLVKRTGEKVFLECVQDMDHENMFWYRQDPGLGLRLIYFSYDVKMKEKGDIPEGYSVSREKKERFSLILESASTNQTSMYLCASSLPGRLYEQYFGPGTRLTVT.